This T cell receptor (beta chain) came from a study of blood T cell repertoires in COVID-19. Original processing methods: Estimation of nucleated cell counts was performed using reference gene primer amplification. Libraries were prepared by immunoSEQ multiplex PCR; TCRdb keeps only in-frame clonotypes and omits some of them. The V and J calls and the clone size are those of that table, but D and trimming were determined from the DNA. The data show over 150,000 clones, approximately 82% seen once. CDR3 size: 16 residues. Germline V gene data show CDR1 as MNHNY and CDR2 as SVGAGI (reference sequence). The germline V and J ends were trimmed by 0 bases and 8 bases, with 14 bases remaining between them.

The V gene is TRBV6-6, the J gene TRBJ1-6, with no clear D. Sequenced material: peripheral blood. This clonotype originated in a human donor in a cohort sampled during active COVID-19. The CDR3 loop is CASSYSSRRFDSPLHF. The CDR3 DNA is TGTGCCAGCAGTTACTCGTCCAGGAGGTTTGATTCACCCCTCCACTTT.